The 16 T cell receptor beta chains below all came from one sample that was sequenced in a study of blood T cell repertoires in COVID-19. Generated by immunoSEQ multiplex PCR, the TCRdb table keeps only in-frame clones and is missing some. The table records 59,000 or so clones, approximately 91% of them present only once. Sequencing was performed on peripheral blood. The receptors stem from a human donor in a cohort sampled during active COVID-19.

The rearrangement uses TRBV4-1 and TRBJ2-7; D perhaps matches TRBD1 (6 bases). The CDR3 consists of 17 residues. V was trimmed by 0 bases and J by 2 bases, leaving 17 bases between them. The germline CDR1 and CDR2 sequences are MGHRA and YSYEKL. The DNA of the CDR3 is TGCGCCAGCAGCCAAGATTCCTTGGACAGTTATCCCTACGAGCAGTACTTC. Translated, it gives CASSQDSLDSYPYEQYF.

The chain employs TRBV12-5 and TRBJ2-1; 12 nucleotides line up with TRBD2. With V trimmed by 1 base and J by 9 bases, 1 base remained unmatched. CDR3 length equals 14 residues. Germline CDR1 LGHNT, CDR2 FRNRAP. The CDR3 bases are TGTGCTAGTGGTTTGGGACTAGCGGGAGCTGAGCAGTTCTTC. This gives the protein CASGLGLAGAEQFF.

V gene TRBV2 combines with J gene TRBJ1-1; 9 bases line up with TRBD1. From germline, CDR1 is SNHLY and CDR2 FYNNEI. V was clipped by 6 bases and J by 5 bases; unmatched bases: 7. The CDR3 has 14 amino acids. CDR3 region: CASSSGQGRTEAFF. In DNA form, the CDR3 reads TGTGCCAGCAGCTCGGGACAGGGAAGGACTGAAGCTTTCTTT.

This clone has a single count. CDR3: CASGLDRGDEQFF. The CDR3 nucleotides read TGTGCTAGTGGTTTGGACAGGGGGGATGAGCAGTTCTTC. This chain joins TRBV12-5 and TRBJ2-1; TRBD1 aligns across 8 bases. Trimming took 1 base from V and 8 from J; bases not matched to a gene: 1. This CDR3 comprises 13 residues. Germline V gene data show CDR1 as LGHNT and CDR2 as FRNRAP.

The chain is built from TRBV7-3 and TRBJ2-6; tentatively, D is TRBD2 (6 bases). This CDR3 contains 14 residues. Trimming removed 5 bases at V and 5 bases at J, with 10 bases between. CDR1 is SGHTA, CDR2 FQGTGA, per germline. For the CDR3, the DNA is TGTGCCAGCAGCCCGGACTATTGGGCCAACGTCCTGACTTTC. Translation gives CASSPDYWANVLTF. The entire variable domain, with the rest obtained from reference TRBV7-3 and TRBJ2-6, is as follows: GAGVSQTPSNKVTEKGKYVELRCDPISGHTALYWYRQSLGQGPEFLIYFQGTGAADDSGLPNDRFFAVRPEGSVSTLKIQRTERGDSAVYLCASSPDYWANVLTFGAGSRLTVL.

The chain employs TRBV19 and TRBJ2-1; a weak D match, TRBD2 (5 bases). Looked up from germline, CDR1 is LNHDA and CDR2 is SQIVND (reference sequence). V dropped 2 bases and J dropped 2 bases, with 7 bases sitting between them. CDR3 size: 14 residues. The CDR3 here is CASSILAAYNEQFF. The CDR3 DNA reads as TGTGCCAGTAGTATACTAGCAGCCTACAATGAGCAGTTCTTC.

The CDR3 DNA follows: TGTGCTAGTGGTTCCCCCCCGGGACTAGCGGGACTCAATGAGCAGTTCTTC. It is translated as CASGSPPGLAGLNEQFF. The chain links TRBV12-5 to TRBJ2-1; 13 bases are a match to TRBD2. Germline CDR1 LGHNT, CDR2 FRNRAP. V trimming: 4 bases; J trimming: 6 bases; junction bases outside the gene matches: 9. This CDR3 has 17 residues.

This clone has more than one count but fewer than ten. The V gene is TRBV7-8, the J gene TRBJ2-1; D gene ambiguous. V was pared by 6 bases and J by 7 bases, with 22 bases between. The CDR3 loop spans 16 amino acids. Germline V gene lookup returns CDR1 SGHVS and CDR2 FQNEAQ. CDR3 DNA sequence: TGTGCCAGCAGATCCCTATTCGCACAGACCATTAATGAGCAGTTCTTC. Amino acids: CASRSLFAQTINEQFF. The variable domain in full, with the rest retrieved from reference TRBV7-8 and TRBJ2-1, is GAGVSQSPRYKVAKRGQDVALRCDPISGHVSLFWYQQALGQGPEFLTYFQNEAQLDKSGLPSDRFFAERPEGSVSTLKIQRTQQEDSAVYLCASRSLFAQTINEQFFGPGTRLTVL.

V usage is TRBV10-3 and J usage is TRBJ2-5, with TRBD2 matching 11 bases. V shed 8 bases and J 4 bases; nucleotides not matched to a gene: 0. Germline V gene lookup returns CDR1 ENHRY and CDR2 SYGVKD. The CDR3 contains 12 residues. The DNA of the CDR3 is TGTGCCATCGGACTAGCGGGAGAGACCCAGTACTTC. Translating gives CAIGLAGETQYF.

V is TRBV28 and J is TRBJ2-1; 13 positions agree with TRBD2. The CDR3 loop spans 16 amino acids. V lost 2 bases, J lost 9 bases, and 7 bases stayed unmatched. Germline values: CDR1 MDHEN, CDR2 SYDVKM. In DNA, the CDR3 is TGTGCCAGCAGTTTAACCCCTACTAGCGGGAGGGGTGAGCAGTTCTTC. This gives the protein CASSLTPTSGRGEQFF. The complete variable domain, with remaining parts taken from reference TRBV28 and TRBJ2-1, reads DVKVTQSSRYLVKRTGEKVFLECVQDMDHENMFWYRQDPGLGLRLIYFSYDVKMKEKGDIPEGYSVSREKKERFSLILESASTNQTSMYLCASSLTPTSGRGEQFFGPGTRLTVL.

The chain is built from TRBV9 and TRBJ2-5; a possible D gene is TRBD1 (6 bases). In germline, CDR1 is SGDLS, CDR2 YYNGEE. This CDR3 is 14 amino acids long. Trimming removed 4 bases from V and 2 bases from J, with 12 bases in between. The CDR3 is CASSPYRVQETQYF. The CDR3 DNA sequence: TGTGCCAGCAGCCCTTACAGGGTTCAAGAGACCCAGTACTTC.

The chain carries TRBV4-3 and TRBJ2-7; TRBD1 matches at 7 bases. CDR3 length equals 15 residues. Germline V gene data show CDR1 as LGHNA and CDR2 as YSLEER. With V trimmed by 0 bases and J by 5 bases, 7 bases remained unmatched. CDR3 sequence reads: CASSQDPIDRDEQYF. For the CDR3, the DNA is TGCGCCAGCAGCCAAGATCCTATAGACAGGGACGAGCAGTACTTC.

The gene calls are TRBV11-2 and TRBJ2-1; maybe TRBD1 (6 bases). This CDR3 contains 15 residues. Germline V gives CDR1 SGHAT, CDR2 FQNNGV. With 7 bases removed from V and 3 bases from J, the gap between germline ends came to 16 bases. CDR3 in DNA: TGTGCCAGCACCCAGACAGGCCTCAGCTACAATGAGCAGTTCTTC. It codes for CASTQTGLSYNEQFF.

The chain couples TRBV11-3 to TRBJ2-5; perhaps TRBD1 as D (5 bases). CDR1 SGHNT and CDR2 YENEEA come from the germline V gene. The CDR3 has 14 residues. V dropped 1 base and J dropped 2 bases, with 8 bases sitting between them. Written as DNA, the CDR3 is TGTGCCAGCAGCTTAGTGACAGCGCAAGAGACCCAGTACTTC. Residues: CASSLVTAQETQYF. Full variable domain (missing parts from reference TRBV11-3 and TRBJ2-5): EAGVVQSPRYKIIEKKQPVAFWCNPISGHNTLYWYLQNLGQGPELLIRYENEEAVDDSQLPKDRFSAERLKGVDSTLKIQPAELGDSAVYLCASSLVTAQETQYFGPGTRLLVL.

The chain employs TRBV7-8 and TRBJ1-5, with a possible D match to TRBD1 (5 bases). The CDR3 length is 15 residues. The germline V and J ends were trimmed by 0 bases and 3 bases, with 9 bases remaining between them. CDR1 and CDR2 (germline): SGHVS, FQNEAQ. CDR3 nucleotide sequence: TGTGCCAGCAGCTTAGCGGACACCACCAATCAGCCCCAGCATTTT. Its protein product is CASSLADTTNQPQHF. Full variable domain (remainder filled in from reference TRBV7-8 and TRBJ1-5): GAGVSQSPRYKVAKRGQDVALRCDPISGHVSLFWYQQALGQGPEFLTYFQNEAQLDKSGLPSDRFFAERPEGSVSTLKIQRTQQEDSAVYLCASSLADTTNQPQHFGDGTRLSIL.

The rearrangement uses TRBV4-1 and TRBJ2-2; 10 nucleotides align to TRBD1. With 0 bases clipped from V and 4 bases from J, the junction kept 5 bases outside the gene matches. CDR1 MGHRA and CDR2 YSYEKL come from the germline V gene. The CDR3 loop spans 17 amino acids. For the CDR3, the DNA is TGCGCCAGCAGCCAAGATCACTGGACAGGGGGCACCGGGGAGCTGTTTTTT. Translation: CASSQDHWTGGTGELFF.